A single T cell receptor beta chain is shown here with its context. Its matching antigen is unknown. TCRdb used MiXCR to reprocess the reads, holding one entry per CDR3 protein. The table records roughly 720,000 distinct CDR3 sequences, 35% to 45% of them present only once. This entry comes from a study of T cell repertoires in cytomegalovirus infection. About the study: The public TCR beta signatures pointed to both CMV infection and matching HLA type. General study points: Across the ex vivo response, the dominant clonotypes were HLA-C-restricted CMV-specific TCR beta clonotypes. Using cumulative public TCR beta family frequency, the authors identified those who carried CMV together with the relevant HLA.

CDR3 length: 11 residues. CDR1 DFQATT and CDR2 SNEGSKA come from the germline V gene (reference sequence). V was clipped by 6 bases and J by 4 bases, with 8 bases between them. Sample: PBMCs. The chain joins TRBV20-1 to TRBJ2-3; no definite D call. The sequence came from a human donor in good health (CMV status not recorded). Some clones in this sample may be carry-over from other donors' samples. Here the CDR3 DNA reads TGCAGTGCGGATAGAGCAGATACGCAGTATTTT. Protein sequence: CSADRADTQYF.